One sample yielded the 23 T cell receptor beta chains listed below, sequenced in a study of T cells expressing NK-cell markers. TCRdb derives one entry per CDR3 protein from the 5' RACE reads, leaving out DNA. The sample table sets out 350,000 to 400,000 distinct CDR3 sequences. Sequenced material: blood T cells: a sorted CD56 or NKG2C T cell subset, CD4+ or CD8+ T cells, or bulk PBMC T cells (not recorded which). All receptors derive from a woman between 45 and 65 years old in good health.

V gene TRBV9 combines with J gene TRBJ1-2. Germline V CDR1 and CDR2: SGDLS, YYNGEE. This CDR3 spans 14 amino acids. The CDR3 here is CASSVAFTDYGYTF.

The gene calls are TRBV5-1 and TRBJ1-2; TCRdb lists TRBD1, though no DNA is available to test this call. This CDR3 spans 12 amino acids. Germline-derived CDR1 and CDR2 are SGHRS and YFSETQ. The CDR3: CASSPGGPGYTF.

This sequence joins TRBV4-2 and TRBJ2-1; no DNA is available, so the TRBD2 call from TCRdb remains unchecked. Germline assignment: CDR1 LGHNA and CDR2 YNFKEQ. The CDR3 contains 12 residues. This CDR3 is CASSQPGSRQFF.

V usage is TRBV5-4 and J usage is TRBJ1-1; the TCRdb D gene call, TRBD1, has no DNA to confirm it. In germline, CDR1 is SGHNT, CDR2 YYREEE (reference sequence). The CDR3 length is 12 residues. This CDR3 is CASSSAGTEAFF.

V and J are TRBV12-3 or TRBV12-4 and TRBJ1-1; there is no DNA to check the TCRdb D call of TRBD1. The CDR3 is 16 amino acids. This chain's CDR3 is CASSLRGSRIGTEAFF.

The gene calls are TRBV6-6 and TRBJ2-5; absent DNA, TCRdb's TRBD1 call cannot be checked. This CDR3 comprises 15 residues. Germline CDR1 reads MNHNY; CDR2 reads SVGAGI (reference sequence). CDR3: CASSYGPAGSGTQYF.

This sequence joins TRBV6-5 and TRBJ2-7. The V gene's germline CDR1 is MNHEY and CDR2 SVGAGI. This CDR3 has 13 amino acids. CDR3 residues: CASSQGSSYEQYF.

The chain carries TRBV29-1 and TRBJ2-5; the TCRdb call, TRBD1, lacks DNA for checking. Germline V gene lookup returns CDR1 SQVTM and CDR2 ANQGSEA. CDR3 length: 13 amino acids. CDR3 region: CSGVGQSVETQYF.

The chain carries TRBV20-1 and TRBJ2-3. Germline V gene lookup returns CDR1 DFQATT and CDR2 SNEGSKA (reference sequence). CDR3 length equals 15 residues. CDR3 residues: CSARILAEITDTQYF.

CDR3: CSATGLAGGGTQYF. This chain connects TRBV20-1 to TRBJ2-3; TCRdb outputs TRBD2, but without DNA this stays unchecked. Germline values: CDR1 DFQATT, CDR2 SNEGSKA (reference sequence). The CDR3 is 14 residues long.

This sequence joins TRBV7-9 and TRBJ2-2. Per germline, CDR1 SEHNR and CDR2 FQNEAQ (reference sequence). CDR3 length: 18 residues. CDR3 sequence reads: CASSLEVLPRKHTGELFF.

CDR3 sequence: CASSLEQASTYEQYF. V is TRBV12-3 or TRBV12-4 and J is TRBJ2-7. The CDR3 has 15 residues.

CDR3 in amino acids: CASSVQTSAYNEQFF. This chain connects TRBV7-8 to TRBJ2-1. The CDR3 spans 15 residues. The V gene's germline CDR1 is SGHVS and CDR2 FQNEAQ.

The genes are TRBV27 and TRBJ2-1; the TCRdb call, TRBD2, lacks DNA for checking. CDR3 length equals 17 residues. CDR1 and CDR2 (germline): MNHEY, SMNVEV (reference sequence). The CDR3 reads CASSLFPSGIIYNEQFF.

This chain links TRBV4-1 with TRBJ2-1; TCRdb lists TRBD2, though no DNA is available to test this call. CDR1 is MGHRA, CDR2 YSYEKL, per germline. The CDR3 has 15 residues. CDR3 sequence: CASSQVGGRYNEQFF.

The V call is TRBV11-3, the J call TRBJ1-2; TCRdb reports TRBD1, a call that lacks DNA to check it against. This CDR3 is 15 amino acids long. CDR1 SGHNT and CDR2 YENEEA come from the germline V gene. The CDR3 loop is CASSPEVGGRSGYTF.

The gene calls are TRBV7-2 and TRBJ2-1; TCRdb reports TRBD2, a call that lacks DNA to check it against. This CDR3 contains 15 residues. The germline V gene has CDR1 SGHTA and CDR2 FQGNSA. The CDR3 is CASSLARGPYNEQFF.

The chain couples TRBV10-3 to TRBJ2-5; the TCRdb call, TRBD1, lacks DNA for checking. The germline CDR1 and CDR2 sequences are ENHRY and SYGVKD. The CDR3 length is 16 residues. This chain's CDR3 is CAISDPRQEYQETQYF.

The CDR3 region is CASSLRGSSTGELFF. The chain is built from TRBV11-2 and TRBJ2-2; TCRdb's D call, TRBD1, is unchecked because there is no DNA. Looked up from germline, CDR1 is SGHAT and CDR2 is FQNNGV. The CDR3 consists of 15 residues.

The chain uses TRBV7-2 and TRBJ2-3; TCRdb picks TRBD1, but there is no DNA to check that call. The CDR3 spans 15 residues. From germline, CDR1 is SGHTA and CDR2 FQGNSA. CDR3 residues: CASSAGGGRGDTQYF. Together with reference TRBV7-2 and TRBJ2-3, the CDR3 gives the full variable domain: GAGVSQSPSNKVTEKGKDVELRCDPISGHTALYWYRQSLGQGLEFLIYFQGNSAPDKSGLPSDRFSAERTGGSVSTLTIQRTQQEDSAVYLCASSAGGGRGDTQYFGPGTRLTVL.

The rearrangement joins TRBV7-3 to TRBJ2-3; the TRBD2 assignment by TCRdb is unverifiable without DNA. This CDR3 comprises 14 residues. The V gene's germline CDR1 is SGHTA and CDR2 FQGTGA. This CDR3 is CASSFVGRTDTQYF. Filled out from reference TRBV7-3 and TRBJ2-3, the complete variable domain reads GAGVSQTPSNKVTEKGKYVELRCDPISGHTALYWYRQSLGQGPEFLIYFQGTGAADDSGLPNDRFFAVRPEGSVSTLKIQRTERGDSAVYLCASSFVGRTDTQYFGPGTRLTVL.

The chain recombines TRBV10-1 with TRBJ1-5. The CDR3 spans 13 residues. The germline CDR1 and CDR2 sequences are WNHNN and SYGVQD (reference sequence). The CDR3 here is CASSESVFQPQHF.

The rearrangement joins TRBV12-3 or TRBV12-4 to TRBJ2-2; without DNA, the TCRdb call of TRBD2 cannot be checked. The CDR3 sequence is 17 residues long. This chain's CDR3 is CASSFISAAFNTGELFF.